The clone carrying this T cell receptor beta chain appeared many times. TCRdb re-called the PCR reads with MiXCR, one entry per CDR3 protein. The data contain over 85,000 distinct CDR3 sequences, under 25% of them singletons. Germline V lookup: CDR1 SGDLS, CDR2 YYNGEE. The ends were cut back, 4 bases at V and 6 bases at J, with 22 bases in the middle. The CDR3 spans 17 residues. The data originate from a study of molecular identifiers for immune sequencing clone quantification. The clonotype was recovered from a human donor in good health. Some libraries in this study had Jurkat cell RNA spiked in. The rearrangement joins TRBV9 to TRBJ2-2; the D gene is possibly TRBD1 (7 bases). The sample was naive CD8+ T cells from blood, with Jurkat cell RNA spiked in. The subset is: FACS-sorted CD8+CD4-CCR7+CD45RA+ naive T cells. DNA for the CDR3: TGTGCCAGCAGCCCTCTGCGGGACAGTAGAACACCCGGGGAGCTGTTTTTT. Its protein is CASSPLRDSRTPGELFF.